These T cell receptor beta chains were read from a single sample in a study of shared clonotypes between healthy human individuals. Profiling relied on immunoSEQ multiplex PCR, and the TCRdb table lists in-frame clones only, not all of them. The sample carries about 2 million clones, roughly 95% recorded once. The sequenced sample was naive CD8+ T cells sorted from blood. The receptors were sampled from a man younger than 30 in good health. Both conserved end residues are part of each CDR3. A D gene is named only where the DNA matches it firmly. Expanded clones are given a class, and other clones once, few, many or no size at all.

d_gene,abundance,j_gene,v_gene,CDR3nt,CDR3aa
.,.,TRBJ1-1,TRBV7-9,TGTGCCAGCAGCTTACTGGACAGTTCGAACACTGAAGCTTTCTTT,CASSLLDSSNTEAFF
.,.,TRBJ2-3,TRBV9,TGTGCCAGCAGCCCAGGGGTTGGGGGCACAGATACGCAGTATTTT,CASSPGVGGTDTQYF
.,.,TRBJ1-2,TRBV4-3,TGCGCCAGCAGCCAAGATACAGCGGGCTATGGCTACACCTTC,CASSQDTAGYGYTF
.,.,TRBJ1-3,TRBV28,TGTGCCAGCAGTTTATCGAGCCCGTCCTCTGGAAACACCATATATTTT,CASSLSSPSSGNTIYF
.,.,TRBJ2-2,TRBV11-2,TGTGCCAGCAGCTTAGGAGGGGGGAACACCGGGGAGCTGTTTTTT,CASSLGGGNTGELFF
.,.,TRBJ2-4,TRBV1,TGCACCAGCAGCCAGGTAGCGCCGTCTGGGGAAAACATTCAGTACTTC,CTSSQVAPSGENIQYF
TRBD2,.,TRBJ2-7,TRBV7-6,TGTGCCAGCAGGGCTAGCGGCTCCTACGAGCAGTACTTC,CASRASGSYEQYF
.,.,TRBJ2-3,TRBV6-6,TGTGCCAGCAGTTACGGGGGCACAGATACGCAGTATTTT,CASSYGGTDTQYF
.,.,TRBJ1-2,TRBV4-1,TGCGCCAGCAGCCACCCGGGGCGCTATGGCTACACCTTC,CASSHPGRYGYTF
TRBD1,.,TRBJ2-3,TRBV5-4,TGTGCCAGCAGCTGGGACAGGGGATTTGGGACAGATACGCAGTATTTT,CASSWDRGFGTDTQYF
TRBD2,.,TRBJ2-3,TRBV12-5,TGTGCTAGTGGTCTCGGACTAGCGGGGGCCTTTCGTCCCGTATGTACGCAGTATTTT,CASGLGLAGAFRPVCTQYF
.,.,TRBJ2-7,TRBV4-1,TGCGCCAGCAGCCTGAGGGACGAGGGCTCCTACGAGCAGTACTTC,CASSLRDEGSYEQYF
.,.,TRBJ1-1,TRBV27,TGTGCCAGCAGCCGACAGGTCTTCAACACTGAAGCTTTCTTT,CASSRQVFNTEAFF
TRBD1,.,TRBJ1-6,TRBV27,TGTGCCAGCAGTCCGGGACAGGGGACCTCTTCACCCCTCCACTTT,CASSPGQGTSSPLHF
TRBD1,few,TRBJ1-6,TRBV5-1,TGCGCCAGCAGCTTATGGACAGGGCATAATTCACCCCTCCACTTT,CASSLWTGHNSPLHF
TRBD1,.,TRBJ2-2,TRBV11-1,TGTGCCAGCAGCGCGACAGGGTCCGGGGAGCTGTTTTTT,CASSATGSGELFF
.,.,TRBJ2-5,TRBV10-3,TGTGCCATCGCAGACCCCCCGAAAGAGACCCAGTACTTC,CAIADPPKETQYF
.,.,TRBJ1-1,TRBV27,TGTGCCAGCATTCTACATGGGACGGGGAACACTGAAGCTTTCTTT,CASILHGTGNTEAFF
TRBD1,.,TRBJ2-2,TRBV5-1,TGCGCCAGCAGCTTGGTGACAGGGGGCGTCACCGGGGAGCTGTTTTTT,CASSLVTGGVTGELFF
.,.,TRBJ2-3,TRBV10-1,TGCGCCAGCAGTGATGGGGTTACTAGGGATACGCAGTATTTT,CASSDGVTRDTQYF
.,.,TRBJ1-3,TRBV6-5,TGTGCCAGCAGTTACAGGGGCTCTGGAAACACCATATATTTT,CASSYRGSGNTIYF
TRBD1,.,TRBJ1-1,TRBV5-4,TGTGCCAGCAGCTGGGACAGGGGAGGAGGCACTGAAGCTTTCTTT,CASSWDRGGGTEAFF
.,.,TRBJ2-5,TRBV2,TGTGCCAGCAGTGAGGTTGGAGCAGGAGAGACCCAGTACTTC,CASSEVGAGETQYF
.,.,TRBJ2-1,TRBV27,TGTGCCAGCAGTTTATCGATTTCAAGCTCCTACAATGAGCAGTTCTTC,CASSLSISSSYNEQFF
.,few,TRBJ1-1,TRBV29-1,TGCAGCGTCCTATTGAACACTGAAGCTTTCTTT,CSVLLNTEAFF
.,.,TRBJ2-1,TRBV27,TGTGCCAGCAGTTTCCTGGGGGCGCAGAATGAGCAGTTCTTC,CASSFLGAQNEQFF
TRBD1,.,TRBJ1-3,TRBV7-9,TGTGCCAGCAGCCCCTTCCAGGGGGGGAAGAACACCATATATTTT,CASSPFQGGKNTIYF
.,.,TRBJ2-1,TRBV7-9,TGTGCCAGCAGCTTACCCGTTTGGGGGGACCAACCCTACAATGAGCAGTTCTTC,CASSLPVWGDQPYNEQFF
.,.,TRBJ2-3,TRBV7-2,TGTGCCAGCAGCTATAGCTGGGATACGCAGTATTTT,CASSYSWDTQYF
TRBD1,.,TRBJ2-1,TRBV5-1,TGCGCCAGCAGCTGGACAGGGTTAGGGGAGCAGTTCTTC,CASSWTGLGEQFF
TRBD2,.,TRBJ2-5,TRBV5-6,TGTGCCAGCAGCTTGTTTTTAGCGGGAGGGATCGAAGAGACCCAGTACTTC,CASSLFLAGGIEETQYF
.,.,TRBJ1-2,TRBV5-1,TGCGCCAGCAGCTTGGGAGGTAGCAGGGGCTGGAGTCGGGAAGGCTACACCTTC,CASSLGGSRGWSREGYTF
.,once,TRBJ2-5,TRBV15,TGTGCCACCAGTTCCCCAGCGGGTGAGATCCAAGAGACCCAGTACTTC,CATSSPAGEIQETQYF
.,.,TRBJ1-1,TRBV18,TGTGCCAGCTCACCACCTTTCGAGACCAGAGCTTTCTTT,CASSPPFETRAFF
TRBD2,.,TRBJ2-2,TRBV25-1,TGTGCCAGCAGTGACGCACTAGCGACCGGGGAGCTGTTTTTT,CASSDALATGELFF
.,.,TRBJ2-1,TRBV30,TGTGCCTGGAGTGTAGACATTGCAGAGCAGTTCTTC,CAWSVDIAEQFF
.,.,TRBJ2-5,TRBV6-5,TGTGCCAGCAGTTACGGAGAGACCCAGTACTTC,CASSYGETQYF
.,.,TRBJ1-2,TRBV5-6,TGTGCCAGCAGCGCAGGGACCGCATTATCCACCTTC,CASSAGTALSTF
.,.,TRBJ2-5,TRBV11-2,TGTGCCAGCAGCTCACAAGAGGCTAGGCAAGAGACCCAGTACTTC,CASSSQEARQETQYF
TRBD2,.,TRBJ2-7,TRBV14,TGTGCCAGCAGCCCCCGGGGGGGCAGTGAGCAGTACTTC,CASSPRGGSEQYF
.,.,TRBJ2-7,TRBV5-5,TGTGCCAGCAGCCCCGGACTCTCCTACGAGCAGTACTTC,CASSPGLSYEQYF
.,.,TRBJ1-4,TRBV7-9,TGTGCCAGCAGCTTACCGACAGATGGTACTGAAAAACTGTTTTTT,CASSLPTDGTEKLFF